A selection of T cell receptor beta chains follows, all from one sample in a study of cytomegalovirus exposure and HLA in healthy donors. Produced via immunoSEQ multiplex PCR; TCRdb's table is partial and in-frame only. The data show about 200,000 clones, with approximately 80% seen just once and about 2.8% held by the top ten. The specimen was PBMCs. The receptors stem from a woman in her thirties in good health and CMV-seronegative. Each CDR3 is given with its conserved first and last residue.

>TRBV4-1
CASSQDVLAPSYEQYF
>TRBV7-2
CASSFQNYGYTF
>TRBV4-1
CASSQDSGHSYEQYF
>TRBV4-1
CASSQGSQVLLYTQYF
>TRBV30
CAFASQGIYEQYF
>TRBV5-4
CASSLGIAGFTDTQYF
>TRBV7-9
CASSQDRLATREQYF
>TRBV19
CASSRQGNNSPLHF
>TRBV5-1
CASSREVGLAGTGELFF
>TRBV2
CASSGRASYQPQHF
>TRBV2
CAGRDRGYGYTF
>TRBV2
CASSQDAGARLYGYTF
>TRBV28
CASSFWTGKGTEAFF
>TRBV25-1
CASSYPGAYEQYF
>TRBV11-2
CASSSRAGDEKLFF
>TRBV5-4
CASSELQGSTEAFF
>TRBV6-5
CASSYRDARQGGYTF
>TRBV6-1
CASSEKSGGARTDTQYF
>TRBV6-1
CASSEGGSSLYEQYF
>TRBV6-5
CASGSTGGIEKLFF
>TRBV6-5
CASSYSTTALNTEAFF
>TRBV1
CTSSFRTSGRCNSSYEQYF
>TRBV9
CASSVGGSERKTQYF
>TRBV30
CAWSGRGGLGYSNQPQHF
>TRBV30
CAWSLAPTGYPYGYTF
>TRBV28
CASSLLTGPYNEQFF